One and the same sample provided the 30 T cell receptor beta chains below, sequenced in a study. In TCRdb, the 5' RACE reads were re-called with MiXCR into one record per CDR3 protein. Of several thousand distinct CDR3 sequences in the sample, more than 30% were seen once. Material: tumor-infiltrating memory CD4+ T cells sorted from the breast tumor. Subset of the sample: memory CD4+ T cells, CD4+CD45RO+CD25-. These receptors were collected from a female donor with breast cancer.

A word on this clonotype: The junction differs from germline at one of its ends, possibly a read error. The CDR3 loop reads CASSRTGIHTGELFF. For the CDR3, the DNA is TGTGCCAGTAGTAGGACAGGGATACACACGGGGGAGCTGTTTTTT. The V and J genes are TRBV19 and TRBJ2-2, with 8 bases that match TRBD1. This CDR3 is 15 amino acids long. The germline gives CDR1 LNHDA, CDR2 SQIVND (reference sequence).

By share of the sample, this clonotype is large. V gene TRBV10-3 combines with J gene TRBJ2-2; tentatively, D is TRBD1 (6 bases). The CDR3 length is 16 residues. Trimming stripped 1 base from V and 5 bases from J, with 14 bases between. The germline gives CDR1 ENHRY, CDR2 SYGVKD. DNA for the CDR3: TGTGCCATCAGTGAGTTAGGGACACAGAGGACCGGGGAGCTGTTTTTT. As protein: CAISELGTQRTGELFF.

The chain uses TRBV7-9 and TRBJ2-3; 14 bases are shared with TRBD2. The CDR3 spans 16 residues. Unmatched junction bases numbered 5, after V lost 5 bases and J lost 4 bases. CDR1 is SEHNR, CDR2 FQNEAQ, per germline (reference sequence). Here the CDR3 reads CASSQGLAGAADTQYF. The CDR3 bases are TGTGCCAGCAGCCAGGGACTAGCGGGAGCCGCAGATACGCAGTATTTT.

The chain combines TRBV5-1 with TRBJ2-5; the D gene is possibly TRBD2 (6 bases). Trimming took off 2 bases at V and 5 bases at J, with 13 bases between the two ends. Per the germline V gene, CDR1 is SGHRS and CDR2 is YFSETQ. This CDR3 contains 14 residues. CDR3 in amino acids: CASSFAGSGETQYF. The CDR3, as DNA: TGCGCCAGCAGCTTTGCGGGGTCGGGCGAGACCCAGTACTTC.

Within the sample, this clonotype is medium-sized. V is TRBV6-5 and J is TRBJ1-2, with TRBD1 matching over 7 bases. CDR3 size: 17 residues. The V gene's germline CDR1 is MNHEY and CDR2 SVGAGI. J gave up 4 bases and V 0 bases, and 11 bases lay outside the gene matches. The CDR3 nucleotides read TGTGCCAGCAGTTACTCGAGGGGGACAGCTAAATCCTATGGCTACACCTTC. Amino acid sequence: CASSYSRGTAKSYGYTF.

The chain is built from TRBV30 and TRBJ2-2, with D unresolved. Germline V gene sequence: CDR1 GTSNPN, CDR2 SVGIG (reference sequence). The CDR3 loop spans 15 amino acids. With 0 bases removed from V and 1 base from J, the gap between germline ends came to 9 bases. The chain's CDR3 is CAWSVGHLNTGELFF. CDR3 bases: TGTGCCTGGAGTGTCGGGCATCTGAACACCGGGGAGCTGTTTTTT.

This clonotype is medium-sized. The chain links TRBV7-9 to TRBJ2-7; maybe TRBD2 (6 bases). The CDR3 sequence is 14 residues long. The germline V gene encodes CDR1 SEHNR and CDR2 FQNEAQ (reference sequence). V was cut by 1 base and J by 3 bases, with 10 bases left in between. The CDR3 DNA reads TGTGCCAGCAGCTTAGGTGGTAGCGGCTACGAGCAGTACTTC. It specifies CASSLGGSGYEQYF. The entire variable domain, with the rest obtained from reference TRBV7-9 and TRBJ2-7, is as follows: DTGVSQNPRHKITKRGQNVTFRCDPISEHNRLYWYRQTLGQGPEFLTYFQNEAQLEKSRLLSDRFSAERPKGSFSTLEIQRTEQGDSAMYLCASSLGGSGYEQYFGPGTRLTVT.

This clonotype has just a few counts. The V and J genes are TRBV7-9 and TRBJ2-1; D is perhaps TRBD2 (6 bases). Looked up from germline, CDR1 is SEHNR and CDR2 is FQNEAQ (reference sequence). The CDR3 length is 15 residues. Trimming removed 4 bases at V and 0 bases at J, with 10 bases between. The CDR3 nucleotides are TGTGCCAGCAGCTCACGGGGGAGCTCCTACAATGAGCAGTTCTTC. Translated: CASSSRGSSYNEQFF.

This clonotype occurred many times. The gene calls are TRBV3-1 and TRBJ1-2; TRBD1 matches 8 bases. Germline CDR1 LGHDT, CDR2 YNNKEL (reference sequence). V was clipped by 8 bases and J by 0 bases; unmatched bases: 14. CDR3 length: 17 amino acids. Here the CDR3 reads CASSNLGQGQTNYGYTF. The CDR3 DNA follows: TGTGCCAGCTCCAACCTCGGACAGGGTCAAACTAACTATGGCTACACCTTC.

This clonotype was counted a few times. The conserved phenylalanine or tryptophan is not found at the CDR3 terminus, so this likely reflects a read error. The rearrangement uses TRBV18 and TRBJ1-1; D gene uncertain. Germline loops: CDR1 KGHSH, CDR2 LQKENI. CDR3 length: 12 residues. V lost 3 bases, J lost 5 bases, and 7 bases lay in between. CDR3 amino acids: CASSPGETEAFL. The CDR3 bases are TGTGCCAGCTCACCCGGAGAAACTGAAGCTTTCTTG.

In the case of this clonotype: The CDR3 does not close with the conserved phenylalanine or tryptophan, likely indicating a read error. The CDR3 spells CGAETSGTGGYGYTL. The CDR3 coding sequence is TGCGGTGCTGAAACCTCCGGGACAGGGGGATATGGCTACACCCTC. The chain combines TRBV20-1 with TRBJ1-2; TRBD1 agrees at 11 bases. The CDR3 has 15 amino acids. Germline V gene sequence: CDR1 DFQATT, CDR2 SNEGSKA (reference sequence).

By sample share, this clonotype is large. This rearrangement joins TRBV4-1 to TRBJ1-5; TRBD1 is a possible D gene (6 bases). The CDR3 is 15 amino acids. With 4 bases removed from V and 5 bases from J, the gap between germline ends came to 15 bases. The germline CDR1 and CDR2 sequences are MGHRA and YSYEKL. The DNA of the CDR3 is TGCGCCAGCAGCCTCTACAGGACAGAGGATCAGCCCCAGCATTTT. Residues: CASSLYRTEDQPQHF.

The chain couples TRBV6-1 to TRBJ2-7, with 7 bases identical to TRBD1. The CDR3 extends over 15 amino acids. Germline CDR1 is MNHNS and CDR2 is SASEGT. Trimming took 6 bases from V and 2 from J; bases not matched to a gene: 10. CDR3 coding DNA: TGTGCCAGCAGGGCCGGGACAGACGCCCCCTACGAGCAGTACTTC. Its protein product is CASRAGTDAPYEQYF.

The rearrangement uses TRBV7-9 and TRBJ1-2, with TRBD1 matching 8 bases. The J segment lost 6 bases and the V segment lost 3 bases, leaving 9 bases of the junction unmatched. CDR3 length equals 15 residues. The germline gives CDR1 SEHNR, CDR2 FQNEAQ (reference sequence). The CDR3 bases are TGTGCCAGCAGCTTCCGACAGGGGACCGTAGATGGCTACACCTTC. It codes for CASSFRQGTVDGYTF.

This clonotype was picked up a small number of times. The V call is TRBV6-1, the J call TRBJ2-1, with 7 nucleotides matching TRBD2. J lost 6 bases, V lost 8 bases, and 10 bases had no gene match. Per the germline V gene, CDR1 is MNHNS and CDR2 is SASEGT. The CDR3 covers 14 residues. In nucleotides, the CDR3 is TGTGCCAGCTTAGGGCTAGCGGCCACCAATGAGCAGTTCTTC. Encoded protein: CASLGLAATNEQFF.

This clonotype came up a few times. The chain recombines TRBV5-1 with TRBJ2-6; D unclear. The ends were cut back, 0 bases at V and 4 bases at J, with 11 bases in the middle. CDR3 length equals 16 residues. CDR1 SGHRS and CDR2 YFSETQ come from the germline V gene. The DNA of the CDR3 is TGCGCCAGCAGCTTGGCCATCACATTGGGGGCCAACGTCCTGACTTTC. This encodes CASSLAITLGANVLTF.

This clonotype appeared many times. V gene TRBV7-3 combines with J gene TRBJ2-5; 10 bases align to TRBD2. The germline CDR1 and CDR2 sequences are SGHTA and FQGTGA. CDR3 size: 15 residues. The V and J ends lost 5 bases and 5 bases, in that order; junction bases with no gene match: 8. The CDR3 spells CASSPTSGVQETQYF. The CDR3 coding sequence is TGTGCCAGCAGCCCAACTAGCGGGGTTCAGGAGACCCAGTACTTC.

This clonotype was found many times. V usage is TRBV5-1 and J usage is TRBJ1-2; D not resolved. CDR1 is SGHRS and CDR2 is YFSETQ in the germline V gene. The V end was cut by 7 bases, the J end by 4 bases, with 23 bases between. The length of the CDR3 is 16 residues. Here the CDR3 DNA reads TGCGCCAGCGCGTTGGGATTGGCCACTAGGTCCTATGGCTACACCTTC. This gives the protein CASALGLATRSYGYTF.

In the case of this clonotype: One end of the junction does not line up with germline, which may come from a read error. The V call is TRBV12-3 or TRBV12-4, the J call TRBJ1-5; D possibly corresponds to TRBD1 (5 bases). This CDR3 has 14 residues. The CDR3 DNA reads as TGTGCCAGCAGCTTAGGGGTGGGCAATCAGCCCCAGCATTTT. It is translated as CASSLGVGNQPQHF.

This clonotype has just a few counts. One end of the junction does not line up with germline, which may come from a read error. The chain recombines TRBV5-1 with TRBJ2-5; D possibly uses TRBD1 or TRBD2 (5 bases each). CDR1 is SGHRS and CDR2 is YFSETQ in the germline V gene. This CDR3 contains 13 residues. CDR3 sequence (DNA): TGCGCCAGCAGCTGGGGGTATCAAGGGACCCAGTACTTC. Protein product: CASSWGYQGTQYF.

A few counts support this clonotype. The chain is built from TRBV12-3 or TRBV12-4 and TRBJ1-6; 11 positions match TRBD1. J lost 8 bases, V lost 2 bases, and 8 bases had no gene match. This CDR3 spans 17 amino acids. The CDR3 sequence is CASSLTALGQGDSPLHF. DNA for the CDR3: TGTGCCAGCAGTTTAACCGCCCTGGGACAGGGGGATTCACCCCTCCACTTT.

The chain recombines TRBV11-2 with TRBJ2-5; a possible D gene is TRBD2 (6 bases). Germline lookup yields CDR1 SGHAT and CDR2 FQNNGV. The CDR3 loop spans 16 amino acids. Trimming took 2 bases from V and 9 from J, leaving 22 bases between them. CDR3 loop: CASSLQLGTQGEAQYF. Written as DNA, the CDR3 is TGTGCCAGCAGCTTACAACTGGGAACCCAAGGGGAGGCCCAGTACTTC.

The chain couples TRBV6-1 to TRBJ1-3; no clear D. The CDR3 covers 16 residues. Germline V lookup: CDR1 MNHNS, CDR2 SASEGT. V lost 5 bases, J lost 0 bases, and 14 bases lay in between. The CDR3 DNA reads as TGTGCCAGCAGTCTAAGACGGACTACCTCTGGAAACACCATATATTTT. It specifies CASSLRRTTSGNTIYF.

The chain recombines TRBV20-1 with TRBJ1-5, with D unresolved. The germline CDR1 and CDR2 sequences are DFQATT and SNEGSKA (reference sequence). The CDR3 is 14 amino acids. The V end lost 2 bases, the J end lost 0 bases, and 8 bases lay between the germline ends. Written as DNA, the CDR3 is TGCAGTGCTAGAAGTACCTATAGCAATCAGCCCCAGCATTTT. This encodes CSARSTYSNQPQHF.

V is TRBV12-3 or TRBV12-4 and J is TRBJ1-5; no definite D call. The CDR3 has 14 amino acids. The germline V and J ends were trimmed by 6 bases and 7 bases, with 16 bases remaining between them. The CDR3 sequence: CASSSGLHRQPQHF. The DNA of the CDR3 is TGTGCCAGCAGCTCCGGGCTTCATAGGCAGCCCCAGCATTTT.

This clonotype was seen at least ten times. The gene calls are TRBV5-6 and TRBJ1-2; TRBD1 matches 7 bases. CDR1 and CDR2 (germline): SGHDT, YYEEEE. The CDR3 sequence is 15 residues long. V trimming: 5 bases; J trimming: 2 bases; junction bases outside the gene matches: 9. The CDR3: CASSIVRGVNYGYTF. The CDR3 DNA reads as TGTGCCAGCAGTATCGTCAGGGGGGTGAACTATGGCTACACCTTC.

The chain links TRBV7-2 to TRBJ2-7; D gene unclear. V lost 4 bases and J 3 bases, leaving 13 bases between the germline ends. CDR1 is SGHTA and CDR2 is FQGNSA in the germline V gene. The CDR3 contains 14 residues. CDR3 nucleotides: TGTGCCAGCAGCTCAGCCGGGTGCCACTACGAGCAGTACTTC. Protein: CASSSAGCHYEQYF.

A few counts support this clonotype. The chain is built from TRBV18 and TRBJ2-5; possible D gene TRBD2, 5 bases. Germline CDR1 and CDR2: KGHSH and LQKENI. The length of the CDR3 is 13 residues. Trimming stripped 3 bases from V and 4 bases from J, with 9 bases between. The CDR3 DNA is TGTGCCAGCTCACCGGTACGGGGAGAGACCCAGTACTTC. As protein: CASSPVRGETQYF.

By share of the sample, this clonotype is medium-sized (0.01 to 0.1%). The chain recombines TRBV5-5 with TRBJ2-1, with 7 bases fitting TRBD1. Germline CDR1 reads SGHKS; CDR2 reads YYEKEE (reference sequence). V trimming: 6 bases; J trimming: 5 bases; junction bases outside the gene matches: 5. CDR3 size: 13 residues. CDR3 nucleotides: TGTGCCAGCAACAGGGGTTCGGACAATGAGCAGTTCTTC. Amino acids: CASNRGSDNEQFF.

This clonotype qualifies as medium-sized. The chain uses TRBV6-1 and TRBJ1-1; 7 positions agree with TRBD1. This CDR3 comprises 15 residues. With 6 bases clipped from V and 1 base from J, the junction kept 8 bases outside the gene matches. The V gene's germline CDR1 is MNHNS and CDR2 SASEGT. CDR3 amino acids: CASRGPRGRNTEAFF. The CDR3 bases are TGTGCCAGCAGGGGACCCAGGGGGAGGAACACTGAAGCTTTCTTT.